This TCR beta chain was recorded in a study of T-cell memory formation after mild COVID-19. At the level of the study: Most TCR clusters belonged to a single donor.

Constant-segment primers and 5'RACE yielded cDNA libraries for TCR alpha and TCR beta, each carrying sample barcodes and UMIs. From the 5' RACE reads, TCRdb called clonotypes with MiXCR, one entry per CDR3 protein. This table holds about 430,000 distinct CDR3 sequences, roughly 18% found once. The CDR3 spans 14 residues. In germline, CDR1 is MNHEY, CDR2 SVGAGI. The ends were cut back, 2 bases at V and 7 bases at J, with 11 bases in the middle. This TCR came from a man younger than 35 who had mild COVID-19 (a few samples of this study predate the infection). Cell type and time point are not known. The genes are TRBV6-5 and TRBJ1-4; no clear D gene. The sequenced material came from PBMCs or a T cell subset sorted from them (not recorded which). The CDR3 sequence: CASSYQWSAEKLFF. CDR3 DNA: TGTGCCAGCAGTTACCAATGGTCGGCTGAAAAACTGTTTTTT.